Sequencing of this T cell receptor beta chain was carried out in a study of cytotoxic CD8 clonotypes in ibrutinib-treated CLL (dated by TCRdb to about 2021). With regard to the full study: The cohort had around twelve relapsed/refractory and about 15 treatment-naive patients; approximately 17 were IGHV unmutated. On average, each sample had hundreds of thousands of productive templates and roughly 95,000 productive rearrangements. Response samples were taken after a median of roughly a year on treatment, ranging from about 6 to 40 months. Patients were still on ibrutinib when every remission and progressive disease sample was collected. Of the 70 to 90 people in the trial, some 28 had longitudinal samples available. Cryopreserved peripheral blood mononuclear cells were obtained before treatment, at response, and at either sustained remission or disease progression. Responses were partial in some 24 patients and complete in 2; after median about 5.5 years follow-up, roughly 14 stayed in remission and 12 progressed.

Trimming removed 6 bases from V and 6 bases from J, leaving 14 bases between the germline ends. From the cysteine through the phenylalanine, the CDR3 covers 13 amino acids. Only CDR3 DNA remains: 39 bases, in frame from the first base. From the germline V gene, CDR1 is SNHLY and CDR2 is FYNNEI. Each clonotype received, on average, about 10x coverage in deep resolution sequencing performed on a MiSeq, where the target depth lay between 1 in 1 million and 1 in 200,000 T cells. The immunoSEQ hsTCRB Kit was used to generate TCR beta libraries. The original pipeline was this. Data were analyzed with ImmunoSEQ Data Assistant and ImmunoSEQ Analyzer, with V, D and J genes assigned per IMGT definitions. Clonality was computed as one minus normalized Shannon entropy of productive rearrangement frequencies, ranging from 0 to 1. Public clonotype analysis was restricted to overrepresented clonotypes comprising at least 0.05% of each patient's repertoire. Approximately 13 age-matched healthy donor repertoires from immuneACCESS served as clonality controls. TCRdb's version of the immuneACCESS table is confined to in-frame rearrangements and falls short of the full clone set. An unresolved V gene accounts for under half of the shortfall where checked; the remainder is of unknown origin. V and J calls and clone size are as listed in that table; D and trimming were resolved from the DNA. Here the sample has roughly 200,000 clones; over 65% occur a single time. The top ten clonotypes cover 5.5% to 7% of the sample.

Results the study describes overall, beyond this receptor: At baseline, clonality was higher than in age-matched healthy donors and showed a strong correlation with circulating CD8+ T-cell counts. Lymph node repertoires were not examined, and the timing of sampling was not matched between patients in sustained remission and those whose disease progressed. Clonality rose at ibrutinib response, remained stable during sustained remission, and dropped back toward baseline at progression. Public clonotypes were rare and either shrank or stayed stable during treatment, and the rise in clonality at ibrutinib response reflected expansion of private clonotypes.

Notes on this clone: What antigen it recognizes has not been identified. The input lacks base qualities; no much larger clone sits a single base away.

Interpreted using the paper, the time point label stands for: more than 10 months on ibrutinib. About 2 micrograms of genomic DNA were extracted from cryopreserved PBMCs for TCR beta library preparation. Longitudinal blood samples from CLL patients on ibrutinib monotherapy underwent high-throughput TCR beta sequencing. Patients were enrolled in a phase 2 open-label single-center ibrutinib monotherapy trial. This chain is built from TRBV2 and TRBJ1-2, and perhaps TRBD1 as D gene, on 5 matching bases. Sequencing used PBMCs, obtained after 12 months of ibrutinib treatment. This receptor was identified in a human donor with chronic lymphocytic leukemia. The sequenced DNA is TGTGCCAGCAGGCAAACCCGGGACGATGGCTACACCTTC. Translated, this gives CASRQTRDDGYTF.